The 25 T cell receptor beta chains below were found in one sample sequenced in a study of long-term antiretroviral therapy in people with HIV. Researchers report immunoSEQ v3.0 was run at survey level. The data were produced by immunoSEQ multiplex PCR, yet TCRdb's version contains in-frame clones alone and is incomplete. The data show 20,000 or so clones, around three quarters seen once. The sample here was unsorted PBMCs, taken 2.2 years after starting antiretroviral therapy. The receptors derive from a man in his fifties or sixties with HIV.

This chain uses TRBV12-5 with TRBJ2-2; D not resolved. This CDR3 is built from 15 residues. Trimming cost V 2 bases and J 6 bases, with 13 bases left between them. The germline CDR1 and CDR2 sequences are LGHNT and FRNRAP. CDR3 bases: TGTGCTAGTGGTTTGAACCCAATTGGGGCCGGGGAGCTGTTTTTT. Translation gives CASGLNPIGAGELFF.

The chain is built from TRBV7-9 and TRBJ2-1; 7 bases align to TRBD1. Germline V gene sequence: CDR1 SEHNR, CDR2 FQNEAQ (reference sequence). The CDR3 length is 16 residues. J was trimmed by 3 bases and V by 1 base; bases with no gene match: 6. The CDR3 spells CASSLGATGYYNEQFF. For the CDR3, the DNA is TGTGCCAGCAGCTTAGGAGCGACAGGGTACTACAATGAGCAGTTCTTC.

This chain uses TRBV6-6 with TRBJ1-2; D possibly corresponds to TRBD1 (6 bases). The germline V gene has CDR1 MNHNY and CDR2 SVGAGI (reference sequence). This CDR3 region has 14 residues. Deletions cut 2 bases from V and 2 bases from J, with 9 bases between. CDR3 residues: CASSYPGENYGYTF. CDR3 DNA: TGTGCCAGCAGTTACCCAGGGGAAAACTATGGCTACACCTTC.

This clone was detected only a few times. The CDR3 spells CASSHDGSNTGELFF. CDR3 in DNA: TGTGCCAGCAGCCACGACGGCAGTAACACCGGGGAGCTGTTTTTT. V is TRBV6-5 and J is TRBJ2-2, with no clear D. V lost 6 bases, J lost 2 bases, and 13 bases lay in between. Germline CDR1 is MNHEY and CDR2 is SVGAGI. CDR3 length: 15 amino acids.

The chain couples TRBV12-5 to TRBJ2-1; TRBD1 matches 7 bases. CDR1 LGHNT and CDR2 FRNRAP come from the germline V gene. Trimming at V came to 6 bases and at J to 3 bases, leaving 2 bases not matched to a gene. The CDR3 consists of 13 residues. This CDR3 reads CASGTGFYNEQFF. CDR3 sequence (DNA): TGTGCTAGTGGGACAGGGTTCTACAATGAGCAGTTCTTC. Variable domain in full (rest from reference TRBV12-5 and TRBJ2-1): DARVTQTPRHKVTEMGQEVTMRCQPILGHNTVFWYRQTMMQGLELLAYFRNRAPLDDSGMPKDRFSAEMPDATLATLKIQPSEPRDSAVYFCASGTGFYNEQFFGPGTRLTVL.

CDR3 sequence: CASSLLPGEYEQYF. The CDR3, as DNA: TGTGCCAGCAGTTTACTCCCGGGAGAATACGAGCAGTACTTC. The rearrangement joins TRBV27 to TRBJ2-7; possibly TRBD2 for D (6 bases). The V gene's germline CDR1 is MNHEY and CDR2 SMNVEV (reference sequence). This CDR3 is 14 amino acids long. Trimming left V 2 bases short and J 4 bases short, with 12 bases between.

This chain connects TRBV5-6 to TRBJ2-7; D gene ambiguous. Between the trimmed V and J ends, which lost 1 base and 0 bases, there was a span of 11 bases. This CDR3 comprises 15 residues. Germline V lookup: CDR1 SGHDT, CDR2 YYEEEE. CDR3 sequence reads: CASSLRQRSSYEQYF. The DNA of the CDR3 is TGTGCCAGCAGCTTGCGGCAGAGGAGCTCCTACGAGCAGTACTTC.

The chain joins TRBV7-6 to TRBJ1-1; 7 bases align to TRBD1. There are 14 residues in the CDR3. V was clipped by 1 base and J by 8 bases; unmatched bases: 7. Germline V lookup: CDR1 SGHVS, CDR2 FNYEAQ. CDR3 sequence reads: CASSLVPTGEEAFF. CDR3 in DNA: TGTGCCAGCAGCTTAGTACCAACAGGGGAAGAAGCTTTCTTT.

V is TRBV4-1 and J is TRBJ2-1, with TRBD2 identical over 13 bases. Germline values: CDR1 MGHRA, CDR2 YSYEKL. The CDR3 is 16 residues long. J was trimmed by 8 bases and V by 3 bases; bases with no gene match: 7. CDR3 in DNA: TGCGCCAGCAGCCAGGGCCGGACTAGCGGGAGCGATGAGCAGTTCTTC. Its translation: CASSQGRTSGSDEQFF.

The gene calls are TRBV19 and TRBJ2-3, with D uncertain. V was trimmed by 1 base and J by 6 bases, leaving 14 bases between them. CDR1 and CDR2 (germline): LNHDA, SQIVND (reference sequence). The CDR3 is 15 residues long. The CDR3 DNA sequence: TGTGCCAGTAGTATAGTTGGAACAGAGACCGATACGCAGTATTTT. This gives the protein CASSIVGTETDTQYF.

The table lists this clone with a count of one. J is TRBJ1-1 and V is TRBV18; D is uncertain. Germline V lookup: CDR1 KGHSH, CDR2 LQKENI. The V gene lost 2 bases and the J gene lost 0 bases, with 1 base spanning the gap. This CDR3 region has 12 residues. The CDR3: CASSPMNTEAFF. As DNA, the CDR3 is TGTGCCAGCTCACCAATGAACACTGAAGCTTTCTTT. The full variable domain, completed using reference TRBV18 and TRBJ1-1, is NAGVMQNPRHLVRRRGQEARLRCSPMKGHSHVYWYRQLPEEGLKFMVYLQKENIIDESGMPKERFSAEFPKEGPSILRIQQVVRGDSAAYFCASSPMNTEAFFGQGTRLTVV.

A few counts support this clone. The V call is TRBV28, the J call TRBJ1-5; D gene unclear. The V end lost 3 bases, the J end lost 6 bases, and 6 bases lay between the germline ends. The CDR3 is 12 amino acids. Germline assignment: CDR1 MDHEN and CDR2 SYDVKM. CDR3 sequence: CASSFIIQPQHF. The CDR3 bases are TGTGCCAGCAGTTTTATCATTCAGCCCCAGCATTTT.

The sample holds one count of this clone. This sequence joins TRBV11-2 and TRBJ2-5; possibly TRBD1 or TRBD2 for D (5 bases each). CDR1 is SGHAT, CDR2 FQNNGV, per germline. This CDR3 has 14 residues. Deletions cut 4 bases from V and 4 bases from J, with 13 bases between. DNA of the CDR3: TGTGCCAGCAGCTCTCCATTGGGACGAGAGACCCAGTACTTC. It is translated as CASSSPLGRETQYF.

This chain joins TRBV11-1 and TRBJ2-3; D is perhaps TRBD1 (6 bases). The CDR3 runs 14 residues. Looked up from germline, CDR1 is SGHAT and CDR2 is FQDESV (reference sequence). The V end lost 4 bases, the J end lost 5 bases, and 13 bases lay between the germline ends. As DNA, the CDR3 is TGTGCCAGCAGCTATACAACAGGGTTAGATACGCAGTATTTT. It translates to CASSYTTGLDTQYF.

The chain has TRBV5-5 and TRBJ2-3; the D is unclear. The germline CDR1 and CDR2 sequences are SGHKS and YYEKEE (reference sequence). With 4 bases removed from V and 4 bases from J, the gap between germline ends came to 10 bases. The CDR3 runs 13 residues. The CDR3 sequence is CASSPRPPDTQYF. In DNA form, the CDR3 reads TGTGCCAGCAGCCCCCGGCCCCCAGATACGCAGTATTTT.

The V gene is TRBV7-9, the J gene TRBJ1-1; D perhaps matches TRBD1 (5 bases). The CDR3 totals 13 residues. Trimming removed 8 bases from V and 3 bases from J, with 13 bases in between. Germline CDR1 and CDR2: SEHNR and FQNEAQ (reference sequence). DNA for the CDR3: TGTGCCAGCGGGTCGACAGAGGACACTGAAGCTTTCTTT. It encodes CASGSTEDTEAFF.

The chain has TRBV11-1 and TRBJ2-3, with TRBD1 matching over 11 bases. In germline, CDR1 is SGHAT, CDR2 FQDESV (reference sequence). Germline trimming cut 0 bases from V and 6 bases from J; bases unmatched to any gene: 5. This CDR3 is 16 amino acids long. CDR3 DNA sequence: TGTGCCAGCAGCTTAGCGCGGACAGGGGGCGCGGATACGCAGTATTTT. It specifies CASSLARTGGADTQYF.

This chain uses TRBV6-5 with TRBJ1-1; 12 bases map to TRBD1. J was trimmed by 5 bases and V by 2 bases; bases with no gene match: 6. CDR3 size: 16 residues. Germline assignment: CDR1 MNHEY and CDR2 SVGAGI. The CDR3 spells CASSYRDRGRRTEAFF. The CDR3 DNA reads TGTGCCAGCAGTTACCGGGACAGGGGGCGCAGGACTGAAGCTTTCTTT.

This clone has a handful of counts. The chain combines TRBV5-6 with TRBJ2-2; a possible D gene is TRBD2 (6 bases). Germline V lookup: CDR1 SGHDT, CDR2 YYEEEE. The germline V and J ends were trimmed by 0 bases and 6 bases, with 6 bases remaining between them. This CDR3 contains 13 residues. The CDR3 is CASSLGGAGELFF. The CDR3 nucleotides are TGTGCCAGCAGCTTGGGCGGGGCCGGGGAGCTGTTTTTT.

The chain has TRBV5-1 and TRBJ1-2, with D uncertain. The germline gives CDR1 SGHRS, CDR2 YFSETQ. There are 13 residues in the CDR3. Trimming took 0 bases from V and 4 from J, leaving 7 bases between them. This CDR3 reads CASSLAEGYGYTF. The CDR3 nucleotides are TGCGCCAGCAGCTTGGCGGAGGGCTATGGCTACACCTTC.

This chain connects TRBV13 to TRBJ2-3; the D is unclear. The CDR3 covers 15 residues. The V gene's germline CDR1 is PRHDT and CDR2 FYEKMQ (reference sequence). Trimming shortened V by 7 bases and J by 1 base, and 15 bases separated the two germline ends. CDR3 residues: CASTLSDDRTDTQYF. CDR3 sequence (DNA): TGTGCCAGCACCCTATCGGACGATCGCACAGATACGCAGTATTTT.

There are a few counts of this clone. This sequence joins TRBV9 and TRBJ2-7; the D is unclear. This CDR3 is built from 12 residues. V shed 3 bases and J shed 7 bases, with 11 bases lying between them. Per germline, CDR1 SGDLS and CDR2 YYNGEE. The CDR3, as DNA: TGTGCCAGCAGCGGTTATCAAGGGGAGCAGTACTTC. Translated: CASSGYQGEQYF.

The V gene is TRBV6-5, the J gene TRBJ2-1; D not certain. This CDR3 has 14 residues. CDR1 is MNHEY, CDR2 SVGAGI, per germline. The V and J ends lost 1 base and 10 bases respectively, with 14 bases between them. The CDR3 DNA reads TGTGCCAGCAGTTACTTCGACTCCGCCCCGGAGCAGTTCTTC. It yields the protein CASSYFDSAPEQFF.

V and J are TRBV11-3 and TRBJ2-1; tentatively, D is TRBD2 (7 bases). CDR1 and CDR2 from the germline V gene are SGHNT and YENEEA. The CDR3 consists of 15 residues. V gave up 6 bases and J gave up 7 bases, with 19 bases separating them. CDR3 sequence reads: CASRGGAGKGNEQFF. Written as DNA, the CDR3 is TGTGCCAGCAGGGGGGGGGCAGGGAAGGGAAATGAGCAGTTCTTC.

V and J are TRBV13 and TRBJ1-1; D is unclear. Germline values: CDR1 PRHDT, CDR2 FYEKMQ (reference sequence). This CDR3 region has 11 residues. Trimming left V 3 bases short and J 11 bases short, with 10 bases between. CDR3 sequence (DNA): TGTGCCAGCAGCTTCCACGCCAAGGCTTTCTTT. Translated, it gives CASSFHAKAFF. Full variable domain (outside the CDR3, taken from reference TRBV13 and TRBJ1-1): AAGVIQSPRHLIKEKRETATLKCYPIPRHDTVYWYQQGPGQDPQFLISFYEKMQSDKGSIPDRFSAQQFSDYHSELNMSSLELGDSALYFCASSFHAKAFFGQGTRLTVV.